This is a list of T cell receptor beta chains from one sample in a study of blood T cell repertoires in COVID-19. Sequencing was performed with immunoSEQ multiplex PCR; in TCRdb, only in-frame clones are kept and a portion is missing. The sample lists around 250,000 clones; around 84% were seen once. The specimen was PBMCs or T cells enriched from blood (not recorded which). These receptors all come from a woman in her forties or fifties who had recovered from COVID-19. CDR3s include the opening cysteine and the closing phenylalanine or tryptophan. D genes are given only for firm matches. The listing skips clone size in some rows; elsewhere it reads once, few, many or a size class.

j_call	clone_size	v_call	d_call	cdr3_nt	cdr3_aa
TRBJ1-1	-	TRBV19	TRBD1	TGTGCCAGTAGTGCCGCAGGGGGATGGACTGAAGCTTTCTTT	CASSAAGGWTEAFF
TRBJ2-3	once	TRBV7-9	-	TGTGCCAGCAGCTTCCCTCTAGATACGCAGTATTTT	CASSFPLDTQYF
TRBJ1-2	-	TRBV7-9	TRBD1	TGTGCCAGCAGCTTGGGGCAGGGGGCAGACTATGGCTACACCTTC	CASSLGQGADYGYTF
TRBJ2-3	-	TRBV9	TRBD2	TGTGCCAGCAGTATACCGGGACTAGCGGGTAGCACAGATACGCAGTATTTT	CASSIPGLAGSTDTQYF
TRBJ2-2	-	TRBV7-7	TRBD1	TGTGCTAGCAGCCCCCGGACAGGGTTTGGCGGGGAGCTGTTTTTT	CASSPRTGFGGELFF
TRBJ1-4	once	TRBV6-5	-	TGTGCCAGCAGTTACTCGGCGGGGGCTCTCGAGGAAAAACTGTTTTTT	CASSYSAGALEEKLFF
TRBJ1-1	-	TRBV9	TRBD1	TGTGCCAGCAGTTACCGGGACAGGGGTGAAGCTTTCTTT	CASSYRDRGEAFF
TRBJ2-7	few	TRBV29-1	TRBD2	TGCAGCGTTGCACTAGCGATCTCCTACGAGCAGTACTTC	CSVALAISYEQYF
TRBJ1-2	-	TRBV2	-	TGTGCCAGCAGTGATCAGGGAACTAACTATGGCTACACCTTC	CASSDQGTNYGYTF
TRBJ2-7	once	TRBV29-1	TRBD1	TGCAGCGTTCTCAGGGGGCTCTACGAGCAGTACTTC	CSVLRGLYEQYF
TRBJ2-4	-	TRBV7-8	-	TGTGCCAGCAGCCCCAGGGAATCGGCCAAAAACATTCAGTACTTC	CASSPRESAKNIQYF
TRBJ2-1	once	TRBV7-6	TRBD2	TGTGCCAGCAGCTCCCTCACTAGCGGGATCGGGAATGAGCAGTTCTTC	CASSSLTSGIGNEQFF
TRBJ1-1	-	TRBV7-3	-	TGTGCCAGCAGCTTATGGGGGGACACTGAAGCTTTCTTT	CASSLWGDTEAFF
TRBJ2-3	-	TRBV29-1	-	TGCAGCGTGAGGAGTCAGAAGGATACGCAGTATTTT	CSVRSQKDTQYF
TRBJ1-4	-	TRBV15	TRBD1	TGTGCCACCAGCGAGGCCGGGACAGGCCCCGAAAAACTGTTTTTT	CATSEAGTGPEKLFF
TRBJ1-1	-	TRBV30	-	TGTGCCTGGAGCGGGAGGCGGAACACTGAAGCTTTCTTT	CAWSGRRNTEAFF
TRBJ2-1	-	TRBV7-9	TRBD2	TGTGCCAGCAGGGGGGGACTAGCGGGAGTATATAATGAGCAGTTCTTC	CASRGGLAGVYNEQFF
TRBJ2-3	-	TRBV25-1	-	TGTGCCAGCAGTGGACAGACTTTAGATACGCAGTATTTT	CASSGQTLDTQYF
TRBJ1-2	-	TRBV4-1	TRBD1	TGCGCCAGCAGCCAAGCCGGACAGGGACACGGCTACACCTTC	CASSQAGQGHGYTF
TRBJ1-1	-	TRBV15	TRBD1	TGTGCCACCAGCAGCGGGACAGGGGGTTACACTGAAGCTTTCTTT	CATSSGTGGYTEAFF
TRBJ2-7	-	TRBV6-6	-	TGTGCCAGCAGCTACCGCTGGCTAGATCCCTACGAGCAGTACTTC	CASSYRWLDPYEQYF
TRBJ2-5	-	TRBV29-1	-	TGCAGCGTTGAATCGGAGGATGGAGAGACCCAGTACTTC	CSVESEDGETQYF
TRBJ1-5	few	TRBV7-8	TRBD1	TGTGCCAGCAGCACCGACAGGGACCGGCCCCAGCATTTT	CASSTDRDRPQHF
TRBJ1-5	-	TRBV19	-	TGTGCCAGTAGTTTGTTTACAGGTCTGGGTCAGCCCCAGCATTTT	CASSLFTGLGQPQHF
TRBJ1-3	-	TRBV30	-	TGTGCCTGGAGTGTTGGCAACTCTGGAAACACCATATATTTT	CAWSVGNSGNTIYF
TRBJ2-2	-	TRBV14	-	TGTGCCAGCAGCCAAGTTAGAACCGGGGAGCTGTTTTTT	CASSQVRTGELFF
TRBJ1-2	-	TRBV9	TRBD1	TGTGCCAGCAGCGCCCGGACAGGGTTTGGCTACACCTTC	CASSARTGFGYTF
TRBJ1-1	-	TRBV28	TRBD1	TGTGCCAGCAGCAAGCCGGGACAGGGGAACACTGAAGCTTTCTTT	CASSKPGQGNTEAFF
TRBJ1-3	-	TRBV4-2	-	TGTGCCAGCAGCCAAGCAGAGACAGTTGGAAACACCATATATTTT	CASSQAETVGNTIYF
TRBJ2-3	-	TRBV19	-	TGTGCCAGTAGTATGTTACAGGGAAGAGATACGCAGTATTTT	CASSMLQGRDTQYF
TRBJ2-7	-	TRBV20-1	-	TGCAGTGCTAATACAGGGCACGAGCAGTACTTC	CSANTGHEQYF
TRBJ1-1	-	TRBV7-9	-	TGTGCCAGCAGCTGGACCAGGGACACTGAAGCTTTCTTT	CASSWTRDTEAFF
TRBJ2-2	-	TRBV7-7	-	TGTGCTAGCAGCCGTGGTAGCGGGAACACCGGGGAGCTGTTTTTT	CASSRGSGNTGELFF